This T cell receptor (beta chain) was captured by sequencing in a study of T cell responses to AZD1222 COVID-19 vaccine. Study summary: Second-dose schedules of about 4 or about 12 weeks were combined.

Data came from immunoSEQ multiplex PCR; TCRdb stores just in-frame clones and leaves some out. This sample yields roughly 150,000 clones, of which 90% to 95% are seen a single time; approximately 1.9% belongs to the top ten. Trimming pared 3 bases from V and 5 bases from J, leaving 19 bases between. The CDR3 totals 15 residues. Per the germline V gene, CDR1 is GTSNPN and CDR2 is SVGIG (reference sequence). The V gene is TRBV30, the J gene TRBJ2-5; D is ambiguous. The receptor was derived from an adult in good health. Sequenced here: peripheral blood, sampled on day 0 of AZD1222 vaccination. The CDR3 coding sequence is TGTGCCTGGAGACGCCCCCTTGGCGGAGTGGAGACCCAGTACTTC. Translating gives CAWRRPLGGVETQYF.